The sequence of this T cell receptor (beta chain) was determined in a study of a mutant IDH1 vaccine in newly diagnosed glioma. Study outcomes and limitations: Pseudoprogression seemingly bore no relation to changes in top peripheral T cell clonotypes.

Some clones are missing from TCRdb's copy, which holds only in-frame ones; the method was immunoSEQ multiplex PCR. Of 70,000 to 100,000 clones listed, about 80% are singletons. To note about this clone: Its antigen is not known.

As for time point: baseline, week 1 (first vaccination visit). Treatment meaning: pre-vaccination baseline after standard-of-care therapy. Source: PBMCs, taken from a glioma patient treated with radiotherapy, temozolomide or both. This TCR was recovered from a man aged 40-50 years with glioma. Some clones in this sample may be carry-over from other donors' samples.

CDR3 protein: CASSRTGTGNQPQHF. Here the CDR3 DNA reads TGCGCCAGCAGCAGGACAGGGACTGGCAATCAGCCCCAGCATTTT. The chain couples TRBV5-1 to TRBJ1-5; the match to TRBD1 covers 8 bases. V lost 4 bases and J lost 2; bases outside the gene matches: 5. The CDR3 consists of 15 residues. Looked up from germline, CDR1 is SGHRS and CDR2 is YFSETQ.